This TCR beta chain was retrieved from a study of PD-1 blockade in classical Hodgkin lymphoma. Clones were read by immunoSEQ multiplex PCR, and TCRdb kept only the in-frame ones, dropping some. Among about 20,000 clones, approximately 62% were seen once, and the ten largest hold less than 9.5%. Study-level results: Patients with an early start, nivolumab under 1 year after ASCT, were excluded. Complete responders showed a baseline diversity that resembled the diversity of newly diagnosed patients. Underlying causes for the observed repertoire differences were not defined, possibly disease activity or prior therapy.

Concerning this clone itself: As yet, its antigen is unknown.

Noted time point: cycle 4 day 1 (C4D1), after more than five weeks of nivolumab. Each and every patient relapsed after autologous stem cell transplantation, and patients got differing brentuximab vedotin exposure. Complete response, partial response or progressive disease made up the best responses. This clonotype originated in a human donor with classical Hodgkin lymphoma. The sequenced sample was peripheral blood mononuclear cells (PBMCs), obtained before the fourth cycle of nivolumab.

DNA of the CDR3: TGTGCCAGCAGTGTGAGGCCGACCGGGGAGCTGTTTTTT. Encoded protein: CASSVRPTGELFF. The gene calls are TRBV2 and TRBJ2-2; no clear D. Trimming left V 4 bases short and J 5 bases short, with 8 bases between. The CDR3 runs 13 residues. Per the germline V gene, CDR1 is SNHLY and CDR2 is FYNNEI.